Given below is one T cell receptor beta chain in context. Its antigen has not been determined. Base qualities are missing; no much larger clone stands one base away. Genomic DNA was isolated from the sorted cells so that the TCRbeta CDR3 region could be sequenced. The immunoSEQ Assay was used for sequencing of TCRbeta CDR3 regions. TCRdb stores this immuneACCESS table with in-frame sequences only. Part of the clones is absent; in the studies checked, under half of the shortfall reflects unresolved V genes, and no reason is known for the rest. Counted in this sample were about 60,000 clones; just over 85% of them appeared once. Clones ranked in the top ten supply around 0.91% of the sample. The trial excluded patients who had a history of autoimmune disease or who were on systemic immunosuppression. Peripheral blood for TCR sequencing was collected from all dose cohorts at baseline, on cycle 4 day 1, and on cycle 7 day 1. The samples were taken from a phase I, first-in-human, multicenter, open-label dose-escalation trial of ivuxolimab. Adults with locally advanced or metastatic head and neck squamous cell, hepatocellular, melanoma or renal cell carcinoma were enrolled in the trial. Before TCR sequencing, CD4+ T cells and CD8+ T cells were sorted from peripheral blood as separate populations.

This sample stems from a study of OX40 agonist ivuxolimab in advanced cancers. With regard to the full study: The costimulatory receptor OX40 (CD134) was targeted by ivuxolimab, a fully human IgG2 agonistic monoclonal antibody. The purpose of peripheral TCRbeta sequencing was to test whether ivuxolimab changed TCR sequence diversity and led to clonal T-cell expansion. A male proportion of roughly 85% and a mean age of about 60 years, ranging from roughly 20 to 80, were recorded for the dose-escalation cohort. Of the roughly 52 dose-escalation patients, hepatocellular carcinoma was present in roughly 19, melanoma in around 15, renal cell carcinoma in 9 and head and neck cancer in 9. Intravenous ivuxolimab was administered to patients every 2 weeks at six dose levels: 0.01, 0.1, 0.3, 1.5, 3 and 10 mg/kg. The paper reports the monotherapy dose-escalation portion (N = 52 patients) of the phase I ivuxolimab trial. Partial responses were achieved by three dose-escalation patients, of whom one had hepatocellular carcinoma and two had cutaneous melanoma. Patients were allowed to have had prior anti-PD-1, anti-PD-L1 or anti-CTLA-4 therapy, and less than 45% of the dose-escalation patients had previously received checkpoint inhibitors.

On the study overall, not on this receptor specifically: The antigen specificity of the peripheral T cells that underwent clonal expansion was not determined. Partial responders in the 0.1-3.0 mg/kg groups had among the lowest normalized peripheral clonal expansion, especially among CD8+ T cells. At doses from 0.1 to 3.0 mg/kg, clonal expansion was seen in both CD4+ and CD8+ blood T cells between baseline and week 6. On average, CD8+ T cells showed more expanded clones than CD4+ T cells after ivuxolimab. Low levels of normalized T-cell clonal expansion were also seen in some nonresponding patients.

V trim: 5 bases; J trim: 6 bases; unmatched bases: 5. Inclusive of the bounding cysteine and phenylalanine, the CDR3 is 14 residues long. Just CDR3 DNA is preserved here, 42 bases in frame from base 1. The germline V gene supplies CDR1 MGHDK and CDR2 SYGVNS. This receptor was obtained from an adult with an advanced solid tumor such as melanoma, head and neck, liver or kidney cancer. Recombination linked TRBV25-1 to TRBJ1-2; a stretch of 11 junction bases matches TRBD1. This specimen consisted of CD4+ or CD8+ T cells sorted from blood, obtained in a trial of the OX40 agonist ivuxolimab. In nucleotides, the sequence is TGTGCCAGCAGTCCGGGACAGGGGGTTGATGGCTACACCTTC. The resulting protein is CASSPGQGVDGYTF.